This T cell receptor (beta chain) was found in a study of T cell changes during pregnancy in multiple sclerosis. Sequencing used immunoSEQ multiplex PCR; TCRdb keeps in-frame clones, though not all of them. The repertoire holds fewer than 85,000 clones, with 90% to 95% as singletons. Germline assignment: CDR1 SGHNT and CDR2 YYREEE (reference sequence). Trimming left V 0 bases short and J 8 bases short, with 17 bases between. The CDR3 is 15 residues long. The input for sequencing was peripheral blood, taken in the first trimester of pregnancy. The sequence was collected from a female donor in good health, enrolled as a control in a pregnancy study. This rearrangement joins TRBV5-4 to TRBJ1-2; D gene uncertain. CDR3 DNA: TGTGCCAGCAGCTTGGTGGCAGCGGGAAATGAGGGCTACACCTTC. This translates into CASSLVAAGNEGYTF.